These 30 T cell receptor beta chains were sequenced from one sample in a study of blood T cells in healthy people across ages. Through a sample-barcoded 5' primer and a J-beta primer mix, a second PCR was run for roughly 6 to 11 cycles. One entry per CDR3 protein, called by TCRdb with MiXCR from the 5' RACE reads. The sample consists of hundreds of thousands of distinct CDR3 sequences, roughly 43% of them appearing once. The sample was blood. The receptors originated from a man at least 80 years old in good health.

This clonotype was detected a few times. The chain employs TRBV28 and TRBJ2-4, with 10 bases aligning to TRBD2. The J call may be faulty, since TRBJ2-7 better matches the DNA end. Germline lookup yields CDR1 MDHEN and CDR2 SYDVKM. The CDR3 runs 14 residues. CDR3 coding DNA: TGTGCCAGCAGGACCGGGACTAGCGACCACGAGCAGTACTTC. It is translated as CASRTGTSDHEQYF.

With respect to this clonotype: With a much larger clone just one base away, this may be a read error. The V and J genes are TRBV7-2 and TRBJ1-2; D may be TRBD1 (5 bases). The CDR3 is made up of 12 amino acids. Germline loops: CDR1 SGHTA, CDR2 FQGNSA. V was cut by 2 bases and J by 5 bases, with 6 bases left in between. The CDR3 DNA follows: TGTGCCAGCAGCTTACGGGGGTATGGCTACACCTTC. This translates into CASSLRGYGYTF.

V gene TRBV7-8 combines with J gene TRBJ2-5; either TRBD1 or TRBD2 may fit D (5 bases each). This CDR3 region has 14 residues. V lost 1 base and J 5 bases, leaving 11 bases between the germline ends. Germline CDR1 reads SGHVS; CDR2 reads FQNEAQ. The CDR3 region has the DNA TGTGCCAGCAGCTTAGGATGGGGGATGGAGACCCAGTACTTC. Translation gives CASSLGWGMETQYF.

This clonotype was detected only a few times. The rearrangement links TRBV6-2 or TRBV6-3 to TRBJ2-5, with TRBD2 identical over 15 bases. The CDR3 totals 18 residues. Trimming at V came to 2 bases and at J to 0 bases, leaving 4 bases not matched to a gene. CDR1 is MNHEY, CDR2 SVGEGT, per germline. Here the CDR3 DNA reads TGTGCCAGCAGTTACCCTGGACTAGCGGGAGGGCACCAAGAGACCCAGTACTTC. Translated, it gives CASSYPGLAGGHQETQYF.

This clonotype was recorded many times. The genes are TRBV29-1 and TRBJ2-7, with D possibly being TRBD1 or TRBD2 (7 bases each). Per germline, CDR1 SQVTM and CDR2 ANQGSEA. The V end was cut by 6 bases, the J end by 3 bases, with 12 bases between. The CDR3 sequence is 12 residues long. The CDR3 reads CSVAGGDYEQYF. The CDR3 nucleotides are TGCAGCGTCGCAGGGGGGGACTACGAGCAGTACTTC.

With regard to this clonotype: Given a much more abundant clone one base away, this may be a read error. The rearrangement joins TRBV20-1 to TRBJ2-5; 16 positions agree with TRBD2. The germline CDR1 and CDR2 sequences are DFQATT and SNEGSKA (reference sequence). The CDR3 is 16 amino acids. V shed 0 bases and J 11 bases; nucleotides not matched to a gene: 9. Here the CDR3 DNA reads TGCAGTGCTAGAGACGGGACTAGCGGGAGGGAGAATGAGCAGTACTTC. The encoded protein is CSARDGTSGRENEQYF.

The gene calls are TRBV20-1 and TRBJ2-7; D is possibly TRBD2 (6 bases). Germline CDR1 is DFQATT and CDR2 is SNEGSKA (reference sequence). V lost 1 base to trimming and J lost 5 bases, with 18 bases between them. The CDR3 extends over 15 amino acids. CDR3 in amino acids: CSARVPRRGGNEQYF. The CDR3 coding sequence is TGCAGTGCTAGAGTACCGCGGAGGGGAGGTAACGAGCAGTACTTC.

This rearrangement joins TRBV6-6 to TRBJ2-1, with TRBD2 as a possible D gene (6 bases). This CDR3 is built from 14 residues. Germline CDR1 reads MNHNY; CDR2 reads SVGAGI (reference sequence). V shed 7 bases and J shed 0 bases, with 10 bases lying between them. DNA for the CDR3: TGTGCCAGCATCCTCGGGGGCTCCTACAATGAGCAGTTCTTC. Residues: CASILGGSYNEQFF.

Only a few counts were recorded for this clonotype. The chain carries TRBV20-1 and TRBJ2-5; 12 bases are shared with TRBD2. CDR3 length equals 14 residues. V lost 6 bases, J lost 5 bases, and 7 bases stayed unmatched. Germline lookup yields CDR1 DFQATT and CDR2 SNEGSKA (reference sequence). CDR3 nucleotides: TGCAGTGCACCCACTAGCGGGGGGTCGGAGACCCAGTACTTC. The encoded protein is CSAPTSGGSETQYF.

V gene TRBV5-1 combines with J gene TRBJ2-5; tentatively, D is TRBD1 or TRBD2 (5 bases each). Germline lookup yields CDR1 SGHRS and CDR2 YFSETQ. Trimming pared 3 bases from V and 9 bases from J, leaving 18 bases between. The CDR3 length is 14 residues. Written as DNA, the CDR3 is TGCGCCAGCAGCTCTACAGGATCCCAAGCGGCCCAGTACTTC. Translation: CASSSTGSQAAQYF.

This rearrangement joins TRBV5-1 to TRBJ2-1; D could derive from TRBD1 or TRBD2 (5 bases each). The germline V gene has CDR1 SGHRS and CDR2 YFSETQ. CDR3 size: 16 residues. Trimming shortened V by 0 bases and J by 13 bases, and 23 bases separated the two germline ends. CDR3 in amino acids: CASSLALGGRGETQFF. For the CDR3, the DNA is TGCGCCAGCAGCTTGGCGCTTGGGGGTAGAGGCGAGACCCAGTTCTTC. Together with reference TRBV5-1 and TRBJ2-1, the CDR3 gives the full variable domain: KAGVTQTPRYLIKTRGQQVTLSCSPISGHRSVSWYQQTPGQGLQFLFEYFSETQRNKGNFPGRFSGRQFSNSRSEMNVSTLELGDSALYLCASSLALGGRGETQFFGPGTRLTVL.

This clonotype appeared a few times. The chain employs TRBV21-1 and TRBJ2-5; the table assigns TRBD2, which was not confirmed against the DNA. TRBV21-1 is designated a pseudogene. This CDR3 has 14 residues. In DNA, the CDR3 is TGTGCCAGCAGCAGGCAACAAGGCCTTCCTACCCAGTACTTC. Protein sequence: CASSRQQGLPTQYF.

This chain connects TRBV28 to TRBJ1-2; 8 bases fit TRBD1. Germline assignment: CDR1 MDHEN and CDR2 SYDVKM. CDR3 length: 14 amino acids. Losses at the gene ends were 6 bases for V and 5 bases for J; bases not matched to a gene: 8. CDR3 amino acids: CASRPQGVGYGYTF. As DNA, the CDR3 is TGTGCCAGCAGGCCACAGGGGGTGGGGTATGGCTACACCTTC.

This sequence joins TRBV7-2 and TRBJ2-3; D is unclear. CDR1 is SGHTA, CDR2 FQGNSA, per germline. Trimming left V 7 bases short and J 1 base short, with 9 bases between. The CDR3 extends over 13 amino acids. The CDR3 DNA reads as TGTGCCAGCAAACCCTGGGGCACAGATACGCAGTATTTT. It translates to CASKPWGTDTQYF. The complete variable domain, with remaining parts taken from reference TRBV7-2 and TRBJ2-3, reads GAGVSQSPSNKVTEKGKDVELRCDPISGHTALYWYRQSLGQGLEFLIYFQGNSAPDKSGLPSDRFSAERTGGSVSTLTIQRTQQEDSAVYLCASKPWGTDTQYFGPGTRLTVL.

V and J are TRBV18 and TRBJ2-7; D not resolved. The CDR3 extends over 13 amino acids. V lost 3 bases and J lost 7, with 13 bases in between. Germline CDR1 is KGHSH and CDR2 is LQKENI. CDR3 region: CASSPGSLGEQYF. CDR3 DNA: TGTGCCAGCTCACCGGGGTCCTTGGGGGAGCAGTACTTC.

This clonotype was detected a few times. V is TRBV20-1 and J is TRBJ2-7; 11 bases match TRBD2. Per the germline V gene, CDR1 is DFQATT and CDR2 is SNEGSKA (reference sequence). V was pared by 1 base and J by 3 bases, with 17 bases of the junction left unmatched. The CDR3 extends over 19 amino acids. The CDR3 nucleotides read TGCAGTGCTAGAGGCCGTGGTCTAGCGGGAGGCTTAGCTATCTACGAGCAGTACTTC. This gives the protein CSARGRGLAGGLAIYEQYF.

The V call is TRBV6-6, the J call TRBJ2-1, with D tentatively TRBD2 (6 bases). This CDR3 has 14 amino acids. CDR1 is MNHNY, CDR2 SVGAGI, per germline (reference sequence). Trimming cost V 6 bases and J 4 bases, with 13 bases left between them. CDR3 loop: CASRGGAAYNEQFF. CDR3 DNA: TGTGCCAGCAGGGGGGGAGCGGCTTACAATGAGCAGTTCTTC.

Regarding this clonotype: This may arise from a read error, as a much more abundant clone is one base away. The CDR3 DNA is TGTGCCAGCAGTACCGGACAGGGGAGAGGTGGCTACACCTTC. Its protein is CASSTGQGRGGYTF. The gene calls are TRBV25-1 and TRBJ1-2, with 9 bases lining up with TRBD1. Germline CDR1 MGHDK, CDR2 SYGVNS. J was trimmed by 7 bases and V by 5 bases; bases with no gene match: 8. CDR3 size: 14 residues.

The table lists this clonotype with a few counts. The chain has TRBV9 and TRBJ2-7; maybe TRBD2 (5 bases). Trimming took 3 bases from V and 2 from J, leaving 15 bases between them. This CDR3 spans 15 amino acids. Germline V gives CDR1 SGDLS, CDR2 YYNGEE. In DNA form, the CDR3 reads TGTGCCAGCAGCGCCGGACTTTCCGCTACCTACGAGCAGTACTTC. Residues: CASSAGLSATYEQYF.

In this sample, this clonotype turned up many times. As DNA, the CDR3 is TGTGCCAGCAGCCGAGACGGGAGGCCATCCTACAATGAGCAGTTCTTC. Translated: CASSRDGRPSYNEQFF. The chain uses TRBV11-1 and TRBJ2-1; 7 nucleotides match TRBD2. The V segment lost 5 bases and the J segment 1 base; nucleotides outside the gene matches: 8. CDR3 size: 16 residues. Germline values: CDR1 SGHAT, CDR2 FQDESV (reference sequence).

In regard to this clonotype: Given a much more abundant clone one base away, this may be a read error. The chain joins TRBV29-1 to TRBJ2-1; TRBD1 is a possible D gene (6 bases). Germline CDR1 reads SQVTM; CDR2 reads ANQGSEA. This CDR3 has 14 residues. Trimming took off 1 base at V and 10 bases at J, with 17 bases between the two ends. CDR3 nucleotide sequence: TGCAGCGTTGAAGTCCAGGGGCAGCCCTACGAGCAGTTCTTC. It yields the protein CSVEVQGQPYEQFF.

The chain joins TRBV12-3 or TRBV12-4 to TRBJ1-6, with D hard to call. The CDR3 loop spans 13 amino acids. V was cut by 4 bases and J by 10 bases, with 11 bases left in between. The CDR3 DNA sequence: TGTGCCAGCAGTTCTATTTTGAGATCACCCCTCCACTTT. As protein: CASSSILRSPLHF.

The rearrangement links TRBV10-3 to TRBJ2-7; 7 positions match TRBD2. There are 14 residues in the CDR3. Trimming took 7 bases from V and 3 from J; bases not matched to a gene: 9. Germline CDR1 ENHRY, CDR2 SYGVKD. CDR3: CAIKPAGTGYEQYF. CDR3 sequence (DNA): TGTGCCATCAAACCAGCGGGAACGGGCTACGAGCAGTACTTC.

The chain has TRBV9 and TRBJ2-1; 11 nucleotides line up with TRBD2. Trimming at V came to 4 bases and at J to 6 bases, leaving 9 bases not matched to a gene. The CDR3 is 16 residues long. CDR1 and CDR2 from the germline V gene are SGDLS and YYNGEE. The CDR3 DNA reads as TGTGCCAGCAGCTCCCATAGCGGGAGGGTTATCAATGAGCAGTTCTTC. It codes for CASSSHSGRVINEQFF.

This clonotype was observed a few times. The junction departs from the called germline gene at one end, perhaps through a read error. CDR3 in amino acids: CANSQEGGPWEPQHF. CDR3 coding DNA: TGCGCCAACAGCCAAGAAGGGGGCCCTTGGGAGCCCCAGCATTTT. The J gene is TRBJ1-5, the V gene TRBV4-1, with 7 bases identical to TRBD1. CDR1 MGHRA and CDR2 YSYEKL come from the germline V gene. The CDR3 sequence is 15 residues long.

This clonotype was counted a few times. V and J are TRBV3-1 and TRBJ2-5; D is possibly TRBD2 (5 bases). With 0 bases removed from V and 1 base from J, the gap between germline ends came to 9 bases. Germline V lookup: CDR1 LGHDT, CDR2 YNNKEL (reference sequence). The CDR3 covers 15 residues. The CDR3: CASSQDTGTQETQYF. The CDR3 DNA sequence: TGTGCCAGCAGCCAAGATACGGGAACCCAAGAGACCCAGTACTTC.

This clonotype has a count of ten or more. V gene TRBV27 combines with J gene TRBJ2-3; D is uncertain. The V end lost 5 bases, the J end lost 4 bases, and 19 bases lay between the germline ends. The CDR3 has 16 residues. The germline CDR1 and CDR2 sequences are MNHEY and SMNVEV (reference sequence). CDR3 in amino acids: CASSPSTRPSPDTQYF. CDR3 coding DNA: TGTGCCAGCAGTCCCTCGACAAGGCCCTCCCCAGATACGCAGTATTTT.

This chain connects TRBV20-1 to TRBJ2-1; the match to TRBD2 covers 7 bases. Germline V gene data show CDR1 as DFQATT and CDR2 as SNEGSKA (reference sequence). V trimming: 0 bases; J trimming: 7 bases; junction bases outside the gene matches: 3. The CDR3 contains 13 residues. The CDR3 DNA sequence: TGCAGTGCTAGAGATAGCGGGCATAATGAGCAGTTCTTC. Its translation: CSARDSGHNEQFF.

At least ten counts were recorded for this clonotype. The J gene is TRBJ2-5, the V gene TRBV7-2, with TRBD1 identical over 9 bases. Germline CDR1 and CDR2: SGHTA and FQGNSA. The J segment lost 5 bases and the V segment lost 5 bases, leaving 6 bases of the junction unmatched. The CDR3 has 14 amino acids. The CDR3 reads CASSQRDRAETQYF. CDR3 nucleotides: TGTGCCAGCAGCCAACGGGACAGGGCCGAGACCCAGTACTTC.

The genes are TRBV20-1 and TRBJ1-2; D remains unclear. Germline values: CDR1 DFQATT, CDR2 SNEGSKA (reference sequence). The V gene lost 5 bases and the J gene lost 2 bases, with 12 bases spanning the gap. CDR3 length: 13 amino acids. CDR3 in amino acids: CSALQPINYGYTF. CDR3 DNA sequence: TGCAGTGCTTTACAACCTATAAACTATGGCTACACCTTC.